The 27 T cell receptor beta chains presented below share a single source sample, sequenced in a study of blood T cell repertoires in COVID-19. Only in-frame clones appear in the TCRdb table, and some are missing; sequencing was by immunoSEQ multiplex PCR. The sample records fewer than 400,000 clones, around 86% being singletons. The sequencing sample was made of peripheral blood. The receptors were gathered from a human donor in a cohort sampled during active COVID-19.

The rearrangement links TRBV25-1 to TRBJ2-2; TRBD2 matches at 9 bases. From germline, CDR1 is MGHDK and CDR2 SYGVNS. V shed 6 bases and J 7 bases; nucleotides not matched to a gene: 6. This CDR3 is 14 amino acids long. In DNA form, the CDR3 reads TGTGCCAGCAGAAATAGCGGGAGTAACGGGGAGCTGTTTTTT. It yields the protein CASRNSGSNGELFF.

In DNA, the CDR3 is TGCGCCAGCAGCTTGAAGGTGCAACTAGCGGGTTCCTACGAGCAGTACTTC. Translating it yields CASSLKVQLAGSYEQYF. The chain links TRBV5-1 to TRBJ2-7; 9 nucleotides align to TRBD2. J was trimmed by 1 base and V by 1 base; bases with no gene match: 9. Germline V gene sequence: CDR1 SGHRS, CDR2 YFSETQ. The CDR3 is 17 amino acids.

Here the CDR3 reads CASSLHIGGNYGYTF. CDR3 DNA: TGCGCCAGCAGCCTTCACATCGGGGGGAACTATGGCTACACCTTC. This sequence joins TRBV4-1 and TRBJ1-2, with a possible D match to TRBD1 (5 bases). Trimming removed 4 bases at V and 2 bases at J, with 14 bases between. Germline-derived CDR1 and CDR2 are MGHRA and YSYEKL. The CDR3 extends over 15 amino acids.

Comment on this clone: The same CDR3 also results from other DNA sequences found in this sample. V usage is TRBV29-1 and J usage is TRBJ1-2; no definite D call. Germline CDR1 and CDR2: SQVTM and ANQGSEA. Between the trimmed V and J ends, which lost 0 bases and 5 bases, there was a span of 7 bases. The CDR3 totals 12 residues. CDR3 nucleotides: TGCAGCGTTGAAGATCCAGGATATGGCTACACCTTC. It translates to CSVEDPGYGYTF.

The rearrangement uses TRBV7-3 and TRBJ1-5; D uncertain. The germline CDR1 and CDR2 sequences are SGHTA and FQGTGA. Trimming took off 2 bases at V and 2 bases at J, with 7 bases between the two ends. The CDR3 contains 14 residues. The CDR3 loop reads CASSLGPGNQPQHF. For the CDR3, the DNA is TGTGCCAGCAGCTTAGGGCCGGGCAATCAGCCCCAGCATTTT.

The gene calls are TRBV24-1 and TRBJ2-3; 8 positions agree with TRBD1. Per germline, CDR1 KGHDR and CDR2 SFDVKD. V was clipped by 4 bases and J by 0 bases; unmatched bases: 14. The length of the CDR3 is 19 residues. The CDR3 region is CATSDIPRGLVGSTDTQYF. CDR3 bases: TGTGCCACCAGTGACATCCCCAGGGGGCTTGTTGGGAGCACAGATACGCAGTATTTT.

At least ten counts were recorded for this clone. The V and J genes are TRBV4-1 and TRBJ2-3; D unclear. V dropped 3 bases and J dropped 3 bases, with 13 bases sitting between them. Germline values: CDR1 MGHRA, CDR2 YSYEKL. The CDR3 runs to 15 residues. In nucleotides, the CDR3 is TGCGCCAGCAGCCATCCCCTCGAGGTTACAGATACGCAGTATTTT. Its protein product is CASSHPLEVTDTQYF.

This clone occurred once. This sample includes further DNA sequences coding for the same CDR3. The genes are TRBV19 and TRBJ1-5; possibly TRBD1 for D (5 bases). The ends were cut back, 3 bases at V and 2 bases at J, with 11 bases in the middle. The germline V gene encodes CDR1 LNHDA and CDR2 SQIVND (reference sequence). CDR3 size: 15 residues. As DNA, the CDR3 is TGTGCCAGTAGTATGGGGCAGGGTGGCAATCAGCCCCAGCATTTT. This codes for CASSMGQGGNQPQHF.

V is TRBV3-1 (or the pseudogene TRBV3-2) and J is TRBJ1-4; no reliable D call. Trimming left V 1 base short and J 3 bases short, with 3 bases between. Per germline, CDR1 LGHDT and CDR2 YNNKEL (reference sequence). CDR3 length equals 13 residues. The CDR3 nucleotides read TGTGCCAGCAGCCAAGGGCCTAATGAAAAACTGTTTTTT. It codes for CASSQGPNEKLFF.

The chain is built from TRBV6-2 or TRBV6-3 and TRBJ2-3; 14 bases fit TRBD2. The CDR3 has 15 residues. Germline CDR1 and CDR2: MNHEY and SVGEGT. V trimming: 4 bases; J trimming: 4 bases; junction bases outside the gene matches: 1. Written as DNA, the CDR3 is TGTGCCAGCAGTTGGGGACTAGCGGGAGCAGATACGCAGTATTTT. This encodes CASSWGLAGADTQYF.

The chain joins TRBV7-3 to TRBJ1-2, with D tentatively TRBD1 (6 bases). CDR1 SGHTA and CDR2 FQGTGA come from the germline V gene. CDR3 size: 13 residues. Trimming removed 5 bases at V and 3 bases at J, with 10 bases between. The CDR3 loop reads CASSPDSHYGYTF. The CDR3 nucleotides are TGTGCCAGCAGCCCGGACAGTCACTATGGCTACACCTTC.

This chain uses TRBV5-1 with TRBJ2-2; tentative D call: TRBD2 (5 bases). CDR1 and CDR2 (germline): SGHRS, YFSETQ. Trimming pared 3 bases from V and 1 base from J, leaving 10 bases between. The CDR3 is made up of 15 amino acids. The CDR3: CASSSSGVNTGELFF. The CDR3 bases are TGCGCCAGCAGCTCCTCCGGGGTGAACACCGGGGAGCTGTTTTTT.

V and J are TRBV6-5 and TRBJ2-7; D gene unclear. Trimming left V 6 bases short and J 3 bases short, with 6 bases between. CDR3 length: 11 residues. The germline CDR1 and CDR2 sequences are MNHEY and SVGAGI. The chain's CDR3 is CASRNIYEQYF. Written as DNA, the CDR3 is TGTGCCAGCAGAAACATCTACGAGCAGTACTTC.

This chain joins TRBV5-6 and TRBJ1-1; D might be TRBD1 (6 bases). Germline values: CDR1 SGHDT, CDR2 YYEEEE. V lost 2 bases to trimming and J lost 3 bases, with 17 bases between them. This CDR3 has 16 amino acids. CDR3 loop: CASSLVTGAGDTEAFF. As DNA, the CDR3 is TGTGCCAGCAGCTTAGTAACCGGGGCAGGGGACACTGAAGCTTTCTTT.

This clone was picked up a small number of times. CDR3 in DNA: TGCAGCGTTGATGAGGGAGGAAAGACCCAGTACTTC. Protein: CSVDEGGKTQYF. The chain links TRBV29-1 to TRBJ2-5; weak D call: TRBD2 (6 bases). V was pared by 3 bases and J by 6 bases, with 11 bases between. The CDR3 contains 12 residues. The germline V gene encodes CDR1 SQVTM and CDR2 ANQGSEA.

The gene calls are TRBV6-5 and TRBJ2-1; TRBD2 aligns across 11 bases. CDR1 and CDR2 from the germline V gene are MNHEY and SVGAGI. V lost 2 bases to trimming and J lost 7 bases; unmatched junction nucleotides: 7. The CDR3 has 16 amino acids. In nucleotides, the CDR3 is TGTGCCAGCAGTTACATTAGCGGGAGGGCTGGGAATGAGCAGTTCTTC. This sequence encodes CASSYISGRAGNEQFF.

This clone was observed once. CDR3 amino acids: CAAWTGNSPLHF. DNA of the CDR3: TGTGCCGCCTGGACAGGGAATTCACCCCTCCACTTT. The genes are TRBV6-5 and TRBJ1-6; 8 bases map to TRBD1. With V trimmed by 11 bases and J by 7 bases, 4 bases remained unmatched. Per the germline V gene, CDR1 is MNHEY and CDR2 is SVGAGI. The CDR3 spans 12 residues.

V and J are TRBV4-1 and TRBJ2-7, with a weak D call TRBD2 (6 bases). Trimming took 0 bases from V and 0 from J, leaving 9 bases between them. Germline CDR1 is MGHRA and CDR2 is YSYEKL. The CDR3 loop spans 15 amino acids. The CDR3 reads CASSQEAGSSYEQYF. CDR3 in DNA: TGCGCCAGCAGCCAAGAGGCGGGAAGCTCCTACGAGCAGTACTTC.

V and J are TRBV7-9 and TRBJ2-3; 11 bases map to TRBD2. In germline, CDR1 is SEHNR, CDR2 FQNEAQ (reference sequence). The CDR3 runs to 17 residues. Germline trimming cut 1 base from V and 4 bases from J; bases unmatched to any gene: 7. This CDR3 is CASSLGLSGRAADTQYF. Written as DNA, the CDR3 is TGTGCCAGCAGCTTAGGTCTTAGCGGGAGGGCCGCAGATACGCAGTATTTT.

This clone appeared a single time. The V gene is TRBV28, the J gene TRBJ1-5; possibly TRBD1 for D (6 bases). V gave up 7 bases and J gave up 5 bases, with 21 bases separating them. This CDR3 has 16 residues. The germline gives CDR1 MDHEN, CDR2 SYDVKM. The CDR3 reads CASNHIPSTGHQPQHF. The CDR3 DNA reads TGTGCCAGCAACCATATCCCATCGACAGGTCATCAGCCCCAGCATTTT.

This chain uses TRBV6-4 with TRBJ2-2, with D unresolved. CDR1 MRHNA and CDR2 SNTAGT come from the germline V gene. The V and J ends lost 4 bases and 1 base respectively, with 10 bases between them. There are 15 residues in the CDR3. For the CDR3, the DNA is TGTGCCAGCAGTGCTCTTGGGCAGAACACCGGGGAGCTGTTTTTT. Its protein product is CASSALGQNTGELFF.

J is TRBJ2-5 and V is TRBV15; 8 bases match TRBD2. The junction had 9 bases not matched to a gene; V was cut back by 0 bases and J by 3 bases. This CDR3 comprises 17 residues. Germline V gives CDR1 LNHNV, CDR2 YYDKDF (reference sequence). The DNA for the CDR3 is TGTGCCACCAGCAGAGATCGAAGCGGGAGAGTGGAAGAGACCCAGTACTTC. This sequence encodes CATSRDRSGRVEETQYF.

The chain couples TRBV10-3 to TRBJ2-1; maybe TRBD2 (5 bases). This CDR3 is built from 14 residues. The germline gives CDR1 ENHRY, CDR2 SYGVKD. The V end was cut by 6 bases, the J end by 5 bases, with 14 bases between. DNA of the CDR3: TGTGCCATCAGGGAGACTAACGCGAACAATGAGCAGTTCTTC. As protein: CAIRETNANNEQFF.

The gene calls are TRBV15 and TRBJ1-6; D ambiguous. In germline, CDR1 is LNHNV, CDR2 YYDKDF (reference sequence). Trimming stripped 0 bases from V and 8 bases from J, with 8 bases between. The CDR3 spans 14 residues. Written as DNA, the CDR3 is TGTGCCACCAGCAGAGAGGGCCTGGATTCACCCCTCCACTTT. Translated: CATSREGLDSPLHF. Full variable domain (rest looked up from reference TRBV15 and TRBJ1-6): DAMVIQNPRYQVTQFGKPVTLSCSQTLNHNVMYWYQQKSSQAPKLLFHYYDKDFNNEADTPDNFQSRRPNTSFCFLDIRSPGLGDTAMYLCATSREGLDSPLHFGNGTRLTVT.

V and J are TRBV5-6 and TRBJ1-2; tentatively, D is TRBD1 (6 bases). The V gene lost 2 bases and the J gene lost 6 bases, with 17 bases spanning the gap. CDR3 length: 15 residues. Per germline, CDR1 SGHDT and CDR2 YYEEEE. The CDR3 nucleotides read TGTGCCAGCAGCTTTGGTCCCAGGGGAGGGGATGGCTACACCTTC. It codes for CASSFGPRGGDGYTF.

The chain combines TRBV11-2 with TRBJ2-5; 8 bases map to TRBD2. The CDR3 loop spans 19 amino acids. CDR1 is SGHAT, CDR2 FQNNGV, per germline. V was pared by 3 bases and J by 2 bases, with 17 bases of the junction left unmatched. The CDR3 DNA reads TGTGCCAGCAGCTTGGGAGCCGCGGGGGGCTTCGTGAATCAAGAGACCCAGTACTTC. Its translation: CASSLGAAGGFVNQETQYF.

This clone was found once. This chain uses TRBV9 with TRBJ2-7, with D possibly being TRBD2 (6 bases). Germline V gene sequence: CDR1 SGDLS, CDR2 YYNGEE. This CDR3 is 14 amino acids long. Between the trimmed V and J ends, which lost 3 bases and 4 bases, there was a span of 14 bases. Here the CDR3 reads CASSGGSGDYEQYF. The CDR3 nucleotides are TGTGCCAGCAGCGGAGGTAGCGGCGATTACGAGCAGTACTTC.